Listed here are 28 T cell receptor beta chains from one sample, sequenced in a study of CD8 T cells in ankylosing spondylitis. TCRdb re-called the 5' RACE reads with MiXCR, one entry per CDR3 protein. The sample consists of a few hundred thousand distinct CDR3 sequences, approximately 12% of them appearing once. The sequencing sample was made of blood, either unsorted or a sorted T cell fraction (not recorded which). These receptors came from a male donor with ankylosing spondylitis or in good health (not recorded which).

This clonotype has a count of ten or more. CDR3 residues: CASRGDRGLTEAFF. The CDR3 nucleotides are TGTGCCAGCAGGGGGGACAGGGGGCTCACTGAAGCTTTCTTT. The V gene is TRBV5-6, the J gene TRBJ1-1; 12 nucleotides line up with TRBD1. The CDR3 length is 14 residues. After removal of 5 bases from V and 4 bases from J, the junction contained 3 bases not matched to a gene. The germline CDR1 and CDR2 sequences are SGHDT and YYEEEE.

This clonotype was counted at least ten times. This chain uses TRBV20-1 with TRBJ2-7; D remains unclear. V shed 5 bases and J shed 4 bases, with 21 bases lying between them. The CDR3 has 15 residues. The germline CDR1 and CDR2 sequences are DFQATT and SNEGSKA (reference sequence). The CDR3 DNA reads as TGCAGTGCTGCCCTCAGGAACGGTTTTTCTTACGAGCAGTACTTC. Its protein is CSAALRNGFSYEQYF.

This clonotype came up many times. The chain employs TRBV20-1 and TRBJ2-7; the D call may be TRBD1 or TRBD2 (6 bases each). Trimming stripped 3 bases from V and 1 base from J, with 16 bases between. Germline CDR1 and CDR2: DFQATT and SNEGSKA (reference sequence). The CDR3 contains 15 residues. CDR3 DNA: TGCAGTGCTAGCGGGGGCCAGGGTTTTTCCTACGAGCAGTACTTC. It yields the protein CSASGGQGFSYEQYF.

This clonotype was counted many times. The gene calls are TRBV5-1 and TRBJ1-4; 7 bases match TRBD1. Germline values: CDR1 SGHRS, CDR2 YFSETQ. The V and J ends lost 4 bases and 4 bases, in that order; junction bases with no gene match: 7. CDR3 length: 15 amino acids. CDR3 nucleotides: TGCGCCAGCAGCGGCGACGGGACAGTTAATGAAAAACTGTTTTTT. Translating it yields CASSGDGTVNEKLFF.

This clonotype was seen many times. The rearrangement uses TRBV12-3 or TRBV12-4 and TRBJ2-5; 9 positions match TRBD1. CDR3 length equals 16 residues. The V segment lost 6 bases and the J segment 8 bases; nucleotides outside the gene matches: 16. In nucleotides, the CDR3 is TGTGCCAGCAGCCCCCGGGACAGGGTCAGCAAGAGAACCCAGTACTTC. This translates into CASSPRDRVSKRTQYF.

This clonotype was counted many times. The CDR3 reads CASSPNQRENIQYF. In nucleotides, the CDR3 is TGTGCCAGCAGCCCCAACCAGCGGGAAAACATTCAGTACTTC. This chain uses TRBV4-2 with TRBJ2-4; TRBD2 might be the D (6 bases). V was cut by 4 bases and J by 5 bases, with 12 bases left in between. Germline loops: CDR1 LGHNA, CDR2 YNFKEQ. CDR3 size: 14 residues.

This clonotype was observed at least ten times. V is TRBV5-1 and J is TRBJ2-7; 8 bases fit TRBD1. Trimming at V came to 4 bases and at J to 5 bases, leaving 5 bases not matched to a gene. The germline V gene has CDR1 SGHRS and CDR2 YFSETQ. CDR3 length: 13 amino acids. The CDR3 region is CASSLHRGNEQYF. In DNA, the CDR3 is TGCGCCAGCAGCCTGCACAGGGGGAACGAGCAGTACTTC.

This clonotype was counted a few times. The V call is TRBV20-1, the J call TRBJ1-2; D is unclear. The V end was cut by 0 bases, the J end by 1 base, with 3 bases between. Germline CDR1 reads DFQATT; CDR2 reads SNEGSKA (reference sequence). The CDR3 runs 12 residues. CDR3: CSARDDNYGYTF. The CDR3 DNA sequence: TGCAGTGCTAGAGATGATAACTATGGCTACACCTTC.

The J gene is TRBJ1-1, the V gene TRBV29-1, with TRBD1 matching 7 bases. J was trimmed by 11 bases and V by 7 bases; bases with no gene match: 13. Germline V gene sequence: CDR1 SQVTM, CDR2 ANQGSEA. There are 12 residues in the CDR3. Written as DNA, the CDR3 is TGCAGCGGGGGTCTAGGGGGCTTTGGGGCTTTCTTT. It is translated as CSGGLGGFGAFF.

This clonotype was seen many times. The chain employs TRBV5-1 and TRBJ2-3, with D uncertain. The CDR3 runs to 15 residues. V lost 4 bases and J lost 5, with 17 bases in between. Germline-derived CDR1 and CDR2 are SGHRS and YFSETQ. The CDR3 nucleotides read TGCGCCAGCAGCCCCCCTTTGCCCACAAGAGATACGCAGTATTTT. Protein sequence: CASSPPLPTRDTQYF.

The V and J genes are TRBV20-1 and TRBJ2-7; TRBD1 agrees at 7 bases. J was trimmed by 2 bases and V by 7 bases; bases with no gene match: 8. CDR1 is DFQATT and CDR2 is SNEGSKA in the germline V gene (reference sequence). This CDR3 region has 13 residues. CDR3 region: CSVEGGPTYEQYF. DNA of the CDR3: TGCAGTGTAGAAGGGGGCCCCACCTACGAGCAGTACTTC.

This clonotype has ten or more counts. J is TRBJ2-2 and V is TRBV4-2; the D is unclear. V lost 5 bases and J 1 base, leaving 8 bases between the germline ends. The CDR3 runs to 14 residues. The germline gives CDR1 LGHNA, CDR2 YNFKEQ. As DNA, the CDR3 is TGTGCCAGCAGCGTAATAATGAACACCGGGGAGCTGTTTTTT. It specifies CASSVIMNTGELFF.

This clonotype was counted a few times. This chain links TRBV5-1 with TRBJ2-5; tentatively, D is TRBD1 (6 bases). V was trimmed by 4 bases and J by 0 bases, leaving 19 bases between them. CDR1 is SGHRS, CDR2 YFSETQ, per germline. This CDR3 is built from 17 residues. The CDR3 DNA sequence: TGCGCCAGCAGCCCTGGACAGTCAAACCTGTACCAAGAGACCCAGTACTTC. Translating it yields CASSPGQSNLYQETQYF.

This clonotype was recorded at least ten times. V gene TRBV19 combines with J gene TRBJ2-3, with TRBD2 matching over 9 bases. This CDR3 has 15 residues. With V trimmed by 3 bases and J by 1 base, 2 bases remained unmatched. Germline V lookup: CDR1 LNHDA, CDR2 SQIVND (reference sequence). The CDR3 loop is CASSIQRGGTDTQYF. The CDR3 DNA is TGTGCCAGTAGTATTCAGCGGGGGGGCACAGATACGCAGTATTTT.

This clonotype was recorded many times. The CDR3: CASSLLGFYNEQFF. DNA of the CDR3: TGTGCCAGCAGCTTGCTAGGGTTTTACAATGAGCAGTTCTTC. The rearrangement links TRBV5-8 to TRBJ2-1, with no clear D. The germline V gene encodes CDR1 SGHTS and CDR2 YDEGEE. Trimming pared 1 base from V and 4 bases from J, leaving 9 bases between. The CDR3 length is 14 residues. The whole variable domain, filled in from reference TRBV5-8 and TRBJ2-1, reads EAGVTQSPTHLIKTRGQQATLRCSPISGHTSVYWYQQALGLGLQFLLWYDEGEERNRGNFPPRFSGRQFPNYSSELNVNALELEDSALYLCASSLLGFYNEQFFGPGTRLTVL.

This clonotype was recorded only once. This sequence joins TRBV15 and TRBJ2-3, with 10 nucleotides matching TRBD2. Trimming took 0 bases from V and 6 from J; bases not matched to a gene: 3. The CDR3 runs to 15 residues. Germline V CDR1 and CDR2: LNHNV, YYDKDF (reference sequence). The CDR3 sequence: CATSRDSGGPDTQYF. CDR3 nucleotide sequence: TGTGCCACCAGCAGAGATAGCGGGGGGCCGGATACGCAGTATTTT.

The table lists this clonotype with many counts. V usage is TRBV27 and J usage is TRBJ1-1; D ambiguous. Germline-derived CDR1 and CDR2 are MNHEY and SMNVEV (reference sequence). The CDR3 totals 17 residues. Trimming left V 6 bases short and J 3 bases short, with 23 bases between. CDR3 residues: CASSIKRVMEIDTEAFF. CDR3 coding DNA: TGTGCCAGCAGCATAAAAAGGGTTATGGAGATCGACACTGAAGCTTTCTTT.

This clonotype was seen at least ten times. The chain uses TRBV10-3 and TRBJ1-2, with 8 bases lining up with TRBD1. With V trimmed by 8 bases and J by 0 bases, 5 bases remained unmatched. Germline V gene lookup returns CDR1 ENHRY and CDR2 SYGVKD. The CDR3 totals 14 residues. The CDR3 sequence: CAIEDRGANYGYTF. CDR3 nucleotides: TGTGCCATCGAAGACAGGGGCGCTAACTATGGCTACACCTTC.

This clonotype was picked up many times. The chain has TRBV3-1 and TRBJ2-7; maybe TRBD2 (6 bases). CDR1 and CDR2 (germline): LGHDT, YNNKEL (reference sequence). The CDR3 covers 14 residues. Deletions cut 3 bases from V and 6 bases from J, with 15 bases between. CDR3 nucleotide sequence: TGTGCCAGCAGCCATCTCGATCGGGGAGGCGAGCAGTACTTC. Protein sequence: CASSHLDRGGEQYF.

Here the CDR3 reads CASSFDPLSSYNEQFF. The CDR3 DNA reads as TGTGCCAGCAGCTTCGATCCCCTAAGCTCCTACAATGAGCAGTTCTTC. V usage is TRBV7-3 and J usage is TRBJ2-1; D remains ambiguous. V lost 3 bases, J lost 0 bases, and 12 bases lay in between. The CDR3 is made up of 16 amino acids. Germline loops: CDR1 SGHTA, CDR2 FQGTGA.

This clonotype was seen ten or more times. J is TRBJ2-1 and V is TRBV7-2; D uncertain. V lost 6 bases and J 4 bases, leaving 13 bases between the germline ends. Per germline, CDR1 SGHTA and CDR2 FQGNSA. The CDR3 is 14 residues long. The CDR3 DNA reads TGTGCCAGCAGAGATCGGCAGAGATACAATGAGCAGTTCTTC. Translation gives CASRDRQRYNEQFF.

The V and J genes are TRBV7-2 and TRBJ1-2, with a weak D call TRBD1 (5 bases). There are 14 residues in the CDR3. Germline lookup yields CDR1 SGHTA and CDR2 FQGNSA. V was pared by 5 bases and J by 5 bases, with 15 bases between. The CDR3 bases are TGTGCCAGCAGCCCCTCGGGGGATATGTATGGCTACACCTTC. Protein: CASSPSGDMYGYTF.

The table lists this clonotype with many counts. V usage is TRBV5-1 and J usage is TRBJ2-1; 9 bases match TRBD2. The CDR3 totals 17 residues. Per the germline V gene, CDR1 is SGHRS and CDR2 is YFSETQ. V was pared by 0 bases and J by 4 bases, with 8 bases of the junction left unmatched. CDR3 DNA: TGCGCCAGCAGCTTGGGGCGGGAGGGCCGAATGTACAATGAGCAGTTCTTC. It encodes CASSLGREGRMYNEQFF.

This clonotype was recorded many times. V usage is TRBV5-1 and J usage is TRBJ2-1; D is undetermined. Germline loops: CDR1 SGHRS, CDR2 YFSETQ. Trimming left V 0 bases short and J 0 bases short, with 4 bases between. CDR3 length: 14 amino acids. The CDR3 sequence is CASSLAFSYNEQFF. The CDR3 DNA reads TGCGCCAGCAGCTTGGCCTTCTCCTACAATGAGCAGTTCTTC. The full variable domain, its missing parts supplied by reference TRBV5-1 and TRBJ2-1, is KAGVTQTPRYLIKTRGQQVTLSCSPISGHRSVSWYQQTPGQGLQFLFEYFSETQRNKGNFPGRFSGRQFSNSRSEMNVSTLELGDSALYLCASSLAFSYNEQFFGPGTRLTVL.

In its sample, this clonotype was seen many times. The V call is TRBV25-1, the J call TRBJ2-5; 14 bases are a match to TRBD2. Germline CDR1 and CDR2: MGHDK and SYGVNS. V lost 6 bases, J lost 5 bases, and 14 bases stayed unmatched. This CDR3 comprises 18 residues. CDR3 residues: CASSRSGPGLAGDETQYF. The CDR3, as DNA: TGTGCCAGCAGCCGTAGCGGCCCGGGACTAGCGGGAGACGAGACCCAGTACTTC.

The rearrangement uses TRBV7-2 and TRBJ1-1; D gene ambiguous. Trimming took off 2 bases at V and 0 bases at J, with 7 bases between the two ends. Germline V CDR1 and CDR2: SGHTA, FQGNSA. This CDR3 has 14 amino acids. The CDR3 protein is CASSLSAVNTEAFF. DNA for the CDR3: TGTGCCAGCAGCTTAAGCGCAGTGAACACTGAAGCTTTCTTT.

This clonotype was picked up a small number of times. The chain joins TRBV12-3 or TRBV12-4 to TRBJ1-1; D is perhaps TRBD1 (5 bases). The germline V and J ends were trimmed by 5 bases and 4 bases, with 23 bases remaining between them. The CDR3 runs to 17 residues. The chain's CDR3 is CASSPSSGTFMGTEAFF. Here the CDR3 DNA reads TGTGCCAGCAGTCCGAGTTCCGGGACGTTCATGGGCACTGAAGCTTTCTTT.

This clonotype was recorded at least ten times. The chain has TRBV20-1 and TRBJ2-7, with 7 bases matching TRBD1. The CDR3 loop spans 13 amino acids. CDR1 is DFQATT, CDR2 SNEGSKA, per germline (reference sequence). V lost 6 bases and J lost 3; bases outside the gene matches: 8. CDR3 nucleotide sequence: TGCAGTGCCCCGGGACAGCAATACTACGAGCAGTACTTC. The encoded protein is CSAPGQQYYEQYF.